Listed here are 7 T cell receptor beta chains from one sample, sequenced in a study of cytomegalovirus exposure and HLA in healthy donors. Both 60 Vbeta primers and 13 Jbeta primers went into the PCR. Profiling relied on immunoSEQ multiplex PCR, and the TCRdb table lists in-frame clones only, not all of them. The sample includes around 190,000 clones, about 78% of them seen just once. The sequencing sample was made of PBMCs. All receptors come from a man between 60 and 75 years old in good health and CMV-seronegative.

The gene calls are TRBV9 and TRBJ2-3; 7 positions match TRBD2. Trimming cost V 4 bases and J 1 base; bases outside gene matches: 3. The CDR3 runs to 14 residues. Germline V gene sequence: CDR1 SGDLS, CDR2 YYNGEE. CDR3: CASSSAGRTDTQYF. The CDR3 nucleotides are TGTGCCAGCAGCTCAGCGGGACGCACAGATACGCAGTATTTT.

V and J are TRBV5-6 and TRBJ2-7; TRBD2 agrees at 13 bases. This CDR3 has 14 residues. Germline CDR1 SGHDT, CDR2 YYEEEE. V lost 0 bases, J lost 6 bases, and 0 bases stayed unmatched. CDR3 nucleotides: TGTGCCAGCAGCTTGGGGACTAGCGGGAGCGAGCAGTACTTC. Amino acids: CASSLGTSGSEQYF.

V usage is TRBV5-6 and J usage is TRBJ1-1; D unclear. The CDR3 length is 14 residues. The V end was cut by 4 bases, the J end by 4 bases, with 14 bases between. Germline CDR1 and CDR2: SGHDT and YYEEEE. This chain's CDR3 is CASSPGAFLTEAFF. CDR3 coding DNA: TGTGCCAGCAGCCCCGGAGCGTTTCTCACTGAAGCTTTCTTT.

V is TRBV5-4 and J is TRBJ2-2; D uncertain. The CDR3 runs to 14 residues. The germline CDR1 and CDR2 sequences are SGHNT and YYREEE (reference sequence). The germline V and J ends were trimmed by 4 bases and 9 bases, with 16 bases remaining between them. The CDR3 is CASSLAAERRELFF. In DNA form, the CDR3 reads TGTGCCAGCAGCCTTGCCGCAGAGAGGCGGGAGCTGTTTTTT.

This chain uses TRBV6-5 with TRBJ1-2, with 9 bases that match TRBD1. Germline V gene sequence: CDR1 MNHEY, CDR2 SVGAGI. The CDR3 is made up of 13 amino acids. The V gene end was trimmed by 2 bases and the J gene end by 7 bases; junction bases not matched to a gene: 2. The CDR3 region is CASSYRDRAGYTF. CDR3 coding DNA: TGTGCCAGCAGTTACCGGGACAGGGCTGGCTACACCTTC.

The chain couples TRBV7-3 to TRBJ2-3; TRBD2 matches 7 bases. The germline CDR1 and CDR2 sequences are SGHTA and FQGTGA. This CDR3 comprises 14 residues. Germline trimming cut 5 bases from V and 0 bases from J; bases unmatched to any gene: 2. The CDR3, as DNA: TGTGCCAGCAGCGGGAGGGCTAGCACAGATACGCAGTATTTT. Encoded protein: CASSGRASTDTQYF.

The sample holds one count of this clone. The V and J genes are TRBV5-1 and TRBJ2-1; TRBD2 agrees at 10 bases. This CDR3 is built from 15 residues. The ends lost 0 bases at V and 10 bases at J; junction bases unmatched: 7. From germline, CDR1 is SGHRS and CDR2 YFSETQ. The CDR3 sequence is CASSLDSGRPIEQFF. DNA of the CDR3: TGCGCCAGCAGCTTGGATAGCGGGAGGCCCATCGAGCAGTTCTTC.